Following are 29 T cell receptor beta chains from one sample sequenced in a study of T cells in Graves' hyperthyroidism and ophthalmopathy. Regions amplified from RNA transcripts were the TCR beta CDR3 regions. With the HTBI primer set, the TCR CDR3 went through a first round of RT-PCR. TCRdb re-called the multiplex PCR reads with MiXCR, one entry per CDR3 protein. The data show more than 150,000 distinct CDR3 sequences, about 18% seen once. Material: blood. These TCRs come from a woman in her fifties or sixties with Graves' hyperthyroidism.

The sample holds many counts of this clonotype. The CDR3 sequence is CASSTRGGGALRNEQFF. CDR3 DNA: TGTGCCAGCAGTACCCGGGGCGGGGGGGCCCTAAGGAATGAGCAGTTCTTC. The rearrangement joins TRBV6-2 or TRBV6-3 to TRBJ2-1, with TRBD2 matching 9 bases. Trimming at V came to 5 bases and at J to 7 bases, leaving 15 bases not matched to a gene. The germline gives CDR1 MNHEY, CDR2 SVGEGT. This CDR3 is 17 amino acids long.

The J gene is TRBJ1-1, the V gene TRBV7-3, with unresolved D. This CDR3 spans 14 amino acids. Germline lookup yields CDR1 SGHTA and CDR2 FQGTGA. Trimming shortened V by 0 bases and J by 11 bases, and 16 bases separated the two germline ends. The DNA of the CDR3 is TGTGCCAGCAGCTTAACGCCCCAGATGCCGGGGGCTTTCTTT. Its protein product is CASSLTPQMPGAFF.

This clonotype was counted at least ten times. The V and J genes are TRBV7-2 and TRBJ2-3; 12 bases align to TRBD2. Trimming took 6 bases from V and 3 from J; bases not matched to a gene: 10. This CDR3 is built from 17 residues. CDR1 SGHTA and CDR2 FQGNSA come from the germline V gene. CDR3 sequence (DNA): TGTGCCAGCAGGAAAACTAGCGGGGGGTATATAACAGATACGCAGTATTTT. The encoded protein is CASRKTSGGYITDTQYF.

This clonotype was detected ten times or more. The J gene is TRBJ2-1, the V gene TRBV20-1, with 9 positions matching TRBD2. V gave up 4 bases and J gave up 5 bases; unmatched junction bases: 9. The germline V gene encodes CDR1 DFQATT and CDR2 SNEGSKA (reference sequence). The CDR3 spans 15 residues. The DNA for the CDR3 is TGCAGTGCTAACCTTGGGCTAGCGGGGCACAATGAGCAGTTCTTC. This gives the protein CSANLGLAGHNEQFF.

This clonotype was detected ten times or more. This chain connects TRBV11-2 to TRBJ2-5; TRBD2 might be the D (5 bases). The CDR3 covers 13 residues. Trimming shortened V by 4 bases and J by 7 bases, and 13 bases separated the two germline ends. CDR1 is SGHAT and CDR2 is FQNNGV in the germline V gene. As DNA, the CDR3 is TGTGCCAGCAGCTGGGGTAACCGGGGGACCCAGTACTTC. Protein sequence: CASSWGNRGTQYF.

The CDR3 sequence is CASSEAKEGHWYQETQYF. The CDR3 bases are TGTGCCAGCAGTGAAGCAAAAGAGGGTCATTGGTACCAAGAGACCCAGTACTTC. The V call is TRBV6-1, the J call TRBJ2-5; D is perhaps TRBD2 (5 bases). The CDR3 covers 18 residues. The V and J ends lost 0 bases and 0 bases respectively, with 17 bases between them. CDR1 and CDR2 from the germline V gene are MNHNS and SASEGT.

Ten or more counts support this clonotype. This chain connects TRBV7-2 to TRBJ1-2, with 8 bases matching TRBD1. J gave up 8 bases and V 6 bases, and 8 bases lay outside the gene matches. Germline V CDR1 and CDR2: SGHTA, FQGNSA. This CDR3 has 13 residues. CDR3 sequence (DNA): TGTGCCAGCAGAGGACAGGGATTAGAAGGCTACACCTTC. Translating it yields CASRGQGLEGYTF.

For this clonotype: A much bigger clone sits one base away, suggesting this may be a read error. CDR3 protein: CASRMGGTGESSLHF. CDR3 nucleotides: TGCGCCAGCCGGATGGGAGGGACAGGGGAATCATCCCTCCACTTT. V and J are TRBV5-1 and TRBJ1-6; 10 bases match TRBD1. The germline gives CDR1 SGHRS, CDR2 YFSETQ. With V trimmed by 7 bases and J by 14 bases, 15 bases remained unmatched. This CDR3 is 15 amino acids long. Filled out from reference TRBV5-1 and TRBJ1-6, the complete variable domain reads KAGVTQTPRYLIKTRGQQVTLSCSPISGHRSVSWYQQTPGQGLQFLFEYFSETQRNKGNFPGRFSGRQFSNSRSEMNVSTLELGDSALYLCASRMGGTGESSLHFGNGTRLTVT.

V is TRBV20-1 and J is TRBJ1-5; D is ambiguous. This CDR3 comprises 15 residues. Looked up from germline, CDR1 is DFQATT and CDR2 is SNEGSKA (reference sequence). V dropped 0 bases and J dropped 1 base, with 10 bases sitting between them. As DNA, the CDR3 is TGCAGTGCTAGAGATTCTTGGGCCAGCAATCAGCCCCAGCATTTT. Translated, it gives CSARDSWASNQPQHF.

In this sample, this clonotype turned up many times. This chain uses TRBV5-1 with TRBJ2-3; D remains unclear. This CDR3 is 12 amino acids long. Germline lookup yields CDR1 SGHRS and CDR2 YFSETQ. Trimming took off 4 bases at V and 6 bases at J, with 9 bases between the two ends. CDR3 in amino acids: CASSIYTDTQYF. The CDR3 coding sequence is TGCGCCAGCAGCATCTACACGGATACGCAGTATTTT.

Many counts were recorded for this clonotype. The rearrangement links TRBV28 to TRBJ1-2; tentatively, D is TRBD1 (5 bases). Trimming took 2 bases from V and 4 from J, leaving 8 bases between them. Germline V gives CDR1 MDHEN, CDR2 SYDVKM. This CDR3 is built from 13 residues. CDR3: CASSLQGLYGYTF. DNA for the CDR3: TGTGCCAGCAGTTTACAGGGTCTCTATGGCTACACCTTC.

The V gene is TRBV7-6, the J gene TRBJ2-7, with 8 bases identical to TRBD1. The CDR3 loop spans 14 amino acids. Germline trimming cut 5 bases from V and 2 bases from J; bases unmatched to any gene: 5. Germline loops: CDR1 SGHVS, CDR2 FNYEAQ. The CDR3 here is CASSRVRGPYEQYF. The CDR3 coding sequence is TGTGCCAGCAGCAGGGTCAGGGGGCCCTACGAGCAGTACTTC.

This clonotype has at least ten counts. The chain's CDR3 is CASSLHGQLSNQPQHF. CDR3 sequence (DNA): TGTGCCAGCAGCCTTCACGGACAGCTTAGCAATCAGCCCCAGCATTTT. The chain has TRBV27 and TRBJ1-5; possible D gene TRBD1, 6 bases. This CDR3 has 16 residues. Germline values: CDR1 MNHEY, CDR2 SMNVEV (reference sequence). Trimming stripped 6 bases from V and 0 bases from J, with 15 bases between.

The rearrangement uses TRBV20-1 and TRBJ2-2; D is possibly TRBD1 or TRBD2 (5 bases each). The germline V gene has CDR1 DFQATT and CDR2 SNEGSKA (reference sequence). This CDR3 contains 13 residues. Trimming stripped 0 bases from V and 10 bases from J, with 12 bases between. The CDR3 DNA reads TGCAGTGCTAGAGATAGGGGACCCTCGGAGCTGTTTTTT. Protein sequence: CSARDRGPSELFF.

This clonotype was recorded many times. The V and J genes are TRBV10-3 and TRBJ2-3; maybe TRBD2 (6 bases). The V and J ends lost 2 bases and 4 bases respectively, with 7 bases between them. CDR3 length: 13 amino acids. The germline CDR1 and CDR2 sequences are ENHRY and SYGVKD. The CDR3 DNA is TGTGCCATCAGTGAGGAGCGGGCAGATACGCAGTATTTT. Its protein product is CAISEERADTQYF.

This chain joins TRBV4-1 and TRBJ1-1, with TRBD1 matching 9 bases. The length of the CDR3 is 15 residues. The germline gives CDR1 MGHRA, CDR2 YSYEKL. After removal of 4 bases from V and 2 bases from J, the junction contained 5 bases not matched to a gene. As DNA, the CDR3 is TGCGCCAGCAGCCGGGGGACAGGGATAAACACTGAAGCTTTCTTT. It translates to CASSRGTGINTEAFF.

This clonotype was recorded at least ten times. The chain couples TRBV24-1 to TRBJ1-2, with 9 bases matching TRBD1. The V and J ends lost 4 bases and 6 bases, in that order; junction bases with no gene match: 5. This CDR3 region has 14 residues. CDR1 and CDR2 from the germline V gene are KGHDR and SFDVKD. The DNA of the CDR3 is TGTGCCACCAGTGACCTGGACAGGGGACATGGCTACACCTTC. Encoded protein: CATSDLDRGHGYTF.

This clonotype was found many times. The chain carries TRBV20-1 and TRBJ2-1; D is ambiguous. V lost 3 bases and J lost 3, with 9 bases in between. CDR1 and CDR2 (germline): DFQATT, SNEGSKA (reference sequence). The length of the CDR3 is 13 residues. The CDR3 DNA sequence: TGCAGTGCTAGCATTGGCGACTACAATGAGCAGTTCTTC. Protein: CSASIGDYNEQFF.

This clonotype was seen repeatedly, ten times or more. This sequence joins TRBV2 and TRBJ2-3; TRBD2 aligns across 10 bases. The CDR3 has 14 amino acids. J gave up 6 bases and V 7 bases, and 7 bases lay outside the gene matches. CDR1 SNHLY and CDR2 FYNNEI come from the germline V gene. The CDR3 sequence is CASNLAGAGDTQYF. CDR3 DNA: TGTGCCAGCAACCTAGCGGGGGCAGGGGATACGCAGTATTTT.

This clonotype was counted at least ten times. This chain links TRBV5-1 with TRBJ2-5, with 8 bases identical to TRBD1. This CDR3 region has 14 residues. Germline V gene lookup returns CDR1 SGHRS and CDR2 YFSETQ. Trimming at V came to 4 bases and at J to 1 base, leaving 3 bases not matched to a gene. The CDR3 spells CASSPGTGQETQYF. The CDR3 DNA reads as TGCGCCAGCAGCCCAGGGACAGGCCAAGAGACCCAGTACTTC.

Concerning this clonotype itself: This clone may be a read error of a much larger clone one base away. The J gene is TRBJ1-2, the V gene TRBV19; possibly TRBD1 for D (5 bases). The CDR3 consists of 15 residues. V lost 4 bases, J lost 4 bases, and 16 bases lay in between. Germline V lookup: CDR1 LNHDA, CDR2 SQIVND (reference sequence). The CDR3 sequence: CASSSPRGGLYGYTF. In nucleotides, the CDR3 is TGTGCCAGTAGTAGCCCTCGGGGCGGGCTCTATGGCTACACCTTC.

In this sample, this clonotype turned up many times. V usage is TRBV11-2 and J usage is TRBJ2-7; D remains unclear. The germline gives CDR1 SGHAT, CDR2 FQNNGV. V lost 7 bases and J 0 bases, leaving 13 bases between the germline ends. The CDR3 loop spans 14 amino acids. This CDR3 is CASTLDGTSYEQYF. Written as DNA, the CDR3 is TGTGCCAGCACCCTGGACGGAACCTCCTACGAGCAGTACTTC.

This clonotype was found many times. CDR3 sequence reads: CASTTPGGDVSGELFF. The CDR3 nucleotides read TGTGCCAGCACCACACCGGGGGGGGACGTTTCCGGGGAGCTGTTTTTT. The rearrangement joins TRBV7-9 to TRBJ2-2; TRBD2 matches 8 bases. The CDR3 runs 16 residues. Germline-derived CDR1 and CDR2 are SEHNR and FQNEAQ (reference sequence). J gave up 6 bases and V 7 bases, and 13 bases lay outside the gene matches.

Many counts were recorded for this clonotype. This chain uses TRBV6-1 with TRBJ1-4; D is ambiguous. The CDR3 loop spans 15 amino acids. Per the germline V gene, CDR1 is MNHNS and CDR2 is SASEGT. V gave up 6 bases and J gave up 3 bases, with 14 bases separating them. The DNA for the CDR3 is TGTGCCAGCAGCGCGGACGGGATTTCTAATGAAAAACTGTTTTTT. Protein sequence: CASSADGISNEKLFF.

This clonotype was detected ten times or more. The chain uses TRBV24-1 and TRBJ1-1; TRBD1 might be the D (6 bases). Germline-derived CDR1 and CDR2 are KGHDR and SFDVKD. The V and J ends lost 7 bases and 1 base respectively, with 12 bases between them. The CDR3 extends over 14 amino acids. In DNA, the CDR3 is TGTGCCACCAGGAATACAGGGCAGAACACTGAAGCTTTCTTT. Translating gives CATRNTGQNTEAFF.

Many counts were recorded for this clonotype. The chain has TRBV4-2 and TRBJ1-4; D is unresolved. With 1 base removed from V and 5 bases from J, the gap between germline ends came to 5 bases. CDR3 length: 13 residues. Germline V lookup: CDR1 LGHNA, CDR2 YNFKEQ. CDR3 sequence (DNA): TGTGCCAGCAGCCAAGTCAGAAATGAAAAACTGTTTTTT. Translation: CASSQVRNEKLFF.

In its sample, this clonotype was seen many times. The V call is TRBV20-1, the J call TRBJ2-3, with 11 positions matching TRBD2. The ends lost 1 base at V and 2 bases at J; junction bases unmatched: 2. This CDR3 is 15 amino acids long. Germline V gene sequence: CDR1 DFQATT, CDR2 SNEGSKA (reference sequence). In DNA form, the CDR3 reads TGCAGTGCTAGAGCACTAGCGGGGGTCACAGATACGCAGTATTTT. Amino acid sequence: CSARALAGVTDTQYF.

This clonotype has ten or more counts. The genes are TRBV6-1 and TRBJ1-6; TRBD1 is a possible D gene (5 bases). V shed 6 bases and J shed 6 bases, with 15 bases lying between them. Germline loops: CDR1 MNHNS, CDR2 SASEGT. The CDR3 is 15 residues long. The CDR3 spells CASSQVGASNSPLHF. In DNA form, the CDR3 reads TGTGCCAGCAGCCAGGTAGGGGCGAGTAATTCACCCCTCCACTTT.

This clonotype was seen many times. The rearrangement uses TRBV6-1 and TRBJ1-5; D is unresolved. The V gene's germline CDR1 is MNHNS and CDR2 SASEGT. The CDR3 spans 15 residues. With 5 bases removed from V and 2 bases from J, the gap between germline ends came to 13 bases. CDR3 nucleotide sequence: TGTGCCAGCAGTTACGGTCGGGGAGGCAATCAGCCCCAGCATTTT. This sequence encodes CASSYGRGGNQPQHF.